What follows is one T cell receptor beta chain and its context. The germline gene is not matched at one end of the junction; a read error may be the cause. This entry belongs to a study of blood T cell repertoires in COVID-19. Across the study: Cohort 3 recovered donors had two negative PCRs, clearance, or symptom resolution.

The CDR3 runs 12 residues. Per the germline V gene, CDR1 is MGHDK and CDR2 is SYGVNS. Per the study methods: Amplification from reference gene primers served as the basis for estimated nucleated cell counts. Profiled with immunoSEQ multiplex PCR; TCRdb holds only in-frame clones, not every one. V and J calls plus clone size are reproduced from that table; the DNA served to infer D and trimming. The profile covers hundreds of thousands of clones, with more than 75% appearing a single time and around 2% taken by the ten largest. This rearrangement joins TRBV25-1 to TRBJ2-7, with 8 bases that match TRBD2. This sequence originates from a woman between 55 and 75 years old in a cohort exposed to, infected with or recovered from COVID-19 (not recorded which). The specimen sequenced was PBMCs or T cells enriched from blood (not recorded which). This chain's CDR3 is CASSEYDGTRHF. The CDR3 DNA is TGTGCCAGCAGTGAATATGACGGGACTAGACACTTC.